This TCR beta chain is from a study of PD-L1 blockade in urothelial cancer. Whole-study context: Among blood samples, the median T cell count was 130,000 to 150,000.

CDR3 length equals 16 residues. Per the germline V gene, CDR1 is SGHVS and CDR2 is FQNEAQ. Trimming shortened V by 5 bases and J by 7 bases, and 21 bases separated the two germline ends. Generated by immunoSEQ multiplex PCR, the TCRdb table keeps only in-frame clones and is missing some. The profile shows 56,000 or so clones, 85% to 90% of them singletons. Described time point: pretreatment peripheral blood. The rearrangement links TRBV7-8 to TRBJ2-1; weak D call: TRBD2 (7 bases). This TCR derives from a man aged 70 or older with urothelial cancer. The sequenced sample was PBMCs, obtained around atezolizumab (anti-PD-L1) treatment. This CDR3 is CASSPGGLVRGNEQFF. The CDR3 DNA sequence: TGTGCCAGCAGCCCCGGGGGGCTGGTACGAGGGAATGAGCAGTTCTTC. The variable domain in full, with the rest retrieved from reference TRBV7-8 and TRBJ2-1, is GAGVSQSPRYKVAKRGQDVALRCDPISGHVSLFWYQQALGQGPEFLTYFQNEAQLDKSGLPSDRFFAERPEGSVSTLKIQRTQQEDSAVYLCASSPGGLVRGNEQFFGPGTRLTVL.